This is a list of T cell receptor beta chains from one sample in a study of response to subunit inactivated influenza vaccine. One entry per CDR3 protein, called by TCRdb with MiXCR from the RT-PCR reads. The sample carries under 850,000 distinct CDR3 sequences, approximately 17% recorded once. The input for sequencing was PBMCs from blood, taken 5 days after vaccination. These receptors were collected from a man aged 50 to 60 who received an inactivated influenza vaccine. The CDR3 runs from the conserved cysteine through the conserved F or W. The D gene is left open where the match is weak. Some rows have no size entry. The others give once, few or many, or a class for an expanded clone.

DNA: TGTGCCAGCAGCTTGGTGGGACCAACCTACAATGAGCAGTTCTTC
CDR3: CASSLVGPTYNEQFF
J: TRBJ2-1
V: TRBV5-6
D: .
size: .

DNA: TGCAGTGCTAGAGATCGGGATCCCTGGGGATACAATGAGCAGTTCTTC
CDR3: CSARDRDPWGYNEQFF
J: TRBJ2-1
V: TRBV20-1
D: .
size: many

DNA: TGTGCCAGCATCTTAGCTTACGGTTCAGATACGCAGTATTTT
CDR3: CASILAYGSDTQYF
J: TRBJ2-3
V: TRBV7-2
D: .
size: .

DNA: TGTGCCATCGGCAGACAGGGGGGGGAGACCCAGTACTTC
CDR3: CAIGRQGGETQYF
J: TRBJ2-5
V: TRBV10-3
D: TRBD1
size: .

DNA: TGTGCCATCGGCGTTGAGACCCAGTACTTC
CDR3: CAIGVETQYF
J: TRBJ2-5
V: TRBV10-3
D: .
size: many

DNA: TGCAGTGCTAGAGATTTAGCGGGAGGAGGGGCGAACACCGGGGAGCTGTTTTTT
CDR3: CSARDLAGGGANTGELFF
J: TRBJ2-2
V: TRBV20-1
D: TRBD2
size: few

DNA: TGTGCCAGCAGCTTGCTAGCGGGAGGGGTGAATACGCAGTATTTT
CDR3: CASSLLAGGVNTQYF
J: TRBJ2-3
V: TRBV7-2
D: TRBD2
size: .

DNA: TGCAGTGCTAGAGGACATGGAGGGGCTGAAGCTTTCTTT
CDR3: CSARGHGGAEAFF
J: TRBJ1-1
V: TRBV20-1
D: .
size: .

DNA: TGTGCCAGCAGTGGACAGGGGAATAGGGGCTATGGCTACACCTTC
CDR3: CASSGQGNRGYGYTF
J: TRBJ1-2
V: TRBV27
D: TRBD1
size: .

DNA: TGTGCCAGCAGCGTGACAGGAGCACTCAACTATGGCTACACCTTC
CDR3: CASSVTGALNYGYTF
J: TRBJ1-2
V: TRBV5-5
D: .
size: few

DNA: TGTGCCAGCAGTTACCTAGCGGGGGGGGGTGAGCAGTTCTTC
CDR3: CASSYLAGGGEQFF
J: TRBJ2-1
V: TRBV6-2/TRBV6-3
D: TRBD2
size: .

DNA: TGCGCCAGCAGCCAAGAAGGACGGGTTCCCTACAATGAGCAGTTCTTC
CDR3: CASSQEGRVPYNEQFF
J: TRBJ2-1
V: TRBV4-3
D: .
size: few

DNA: TGTGCCAGCAGGAGGGGCTGGGGCACTGAAGCTTTCTTT
CDR3: CASRRGWGTEAFF
J: TRBJ1-1
V: TRBV11-2
D: .
size: many

DNA: TGCGCCAGCAGCCACCCCAGTAGCCGGGGCCCACGGACCGGGGAGCTGTTTTTT
CDR3: CASSHPSSRGPRTGELFF
J: TRBJ2-2
V: TRBV4-1
D: .
size: few

DNA: TGTGCCAGCAGCTGGACTAGCGGGGGAGAAGAGACCCAGTACTTC
CDR3: CASSWTSGGEETQYF
J: TRBJ2-5
V: TRBV3-1
D: TRBD2
size: .

DNA: TGTGCCAGCAGCGTATCCGGACTAGCGGGAGCGGATGAGCAGTTCTTC
CDR3: CASSVSGLAGADEQFF
J: TRBJ2-1
V: TRBV7-3
D: TRBD2
size: .

DNA: TGTGCCAGCAGCCCGTCGGAGGCCGAGCAGTACTTC
CDR3: CASSPSEAEQYF
J: TRBJ2-7
V: TRBV7-8
D: .
size: few

DNA: TGTGCCAGCAGCCCGAGGTATGGGACAGCGAACACCGGGGAGCTGTTTTTT
CDR3: CASSPRYGTANTGELFF
J: TRBJ2-2
V: TRBV9
D: TRBD1
size: few

DNA: TGTGCCAGCAGCTTGTTTGGACGCCGGGAGACCCAGTACTTC
CDR3: CASSLFGRRETQYF
J: TRBJ2-5
V: TRBV11-2
D: .
size: .

DNA: TGCGCCAGCAGCCAGGGGGGACAGTCCCTGGGAATGAACACTGAAGCTTTCTTT
CDR3: CASSQGGQSLGMNTEAFF
J: TRBJ1-1
V: TRBV4-1
D: TRBD1
size: few

DNA: TGCAGCGGAACAGCAGCCTACGAGCAGTACTTC
CDR3: CSGTAAYEQYF
J: TRBJ2-7
V: TRBV29-1
D: .
size: .

DNA: TGTGCCAGCAGCTTAGAGGCTGTAGCCAAAAACATTCAGTACTTC
CDR3: CASSLEAVAKNIQYF
J: TRBJ2-4
V: TRBV7-9
D: .
size: .

DNA: TGTGCCTGGAGTGTACAGGGGGAGGGGGGCTACACCTTC
CDR3: CAWSVQGEGGYTF
J: TRBJ1-2
V: TRBV30
D: TRBD1
size: .

DNA: TGCGCCAGCAGTGAGCCCGGGACTTCCTATGGCTACACCTTC
CDR3: CASSEPGTSYGYTF
J: TRBJ1-2
V: TRBV10-2
D: .
size: few

DNA: TGTGCCAGCAGAGAAACCGGGACAGTCCATGGCTACACCTTC
CDR3: CASRETGTVHGYTF
J: TRBJ1-2
V: TRBV6-1
D: TRBD1
size: few

DNA: TGCGCCAGCAGCCAAGACACACAGGGTTTATATGAGCAGTTCTTC
CDR3: CASSQDTQGLYEQFF
J: TRBJ2-1
V: TRBV4-3
D: .
size: few

DNA: TGTGCCAGCAGCGCCAGAGCGGGAGGGCCGGCCGAGCAGTACTTC
CDR3: CASSARAGGPAEQYF
J: TRBJ2-7
V: TRBV9
D: TRBD2
size: few

DNA: TGTGCCAGCAGCCACCGGGACAGGGTTCCCGCCGAGCAGTACTTC
CDR3: CASSHRDRVPAEQYF
J: TRBJ2-7
V: TRBV16
D: TRBD1
size: .

DNA: TGTGCAAGTCGCTTAGCGGGACAGGGGCTAGCCAAAAACATTCAGTACTTC
CDR3: CASRLAGQGLAKNIQYF
J: TRBJ2-4
V: TRBV12-2
D: .
size: .

DNA: TGCGCCAGCAGCCCCGGGACCCCCTGGGATGGCTACACCTTC
CDR3: CASSPGTPWDGYTF
J: TRBJ1-2
V: TRBV5-1
D: .
size: .

DNA: TGCAGTGCTTATGGACAGGGGGCAAGAGGCTACACCTTC
CDR3: CSAYGQGARGYTF
J: TRBJ1-2
V: TRBV20-1
D: TRBD1
size: few

DNA: TGTGCCACCAGCAGGAGACAGGGTCAAGAGACCCAGTACTTC
CDR3: CATSRRQGQETQYF
J: TRBJ2-5
V: TRBV15
D: TRBD1
size: few

DNA: TGTGCCAGCACCTCGGACAGGGGAGGAGGTTCACCCCTCCACTTT
CDR3: CASTSDRGGGSPLHF
J: TRBJ1-6
V: TRBV6-2/TRBV6-3
D: TRBD1
size: few

DNA: TGTGCCAGCGGAACCCTGGGCGGCTTTCAGACCCAGTACTTC
CDR3: CASGTLGGFQTQYF
J: TRBJ2-5
V: TRBV25-1
D: .
size: .

DNA: TGTGCCAGCAGCTCCCGGGACAGGGGGAGAATCTACAATGAGCAGTTCTTC
CDR3: CASSSRDRGRIYNEQFF
J: TRBJ2-1
V: TRBV7-9
D: TRBD1
size: .

DNA: TGTGCTAGCAGTTTTCGGACTAGCGGGAGTTACCACAATGAGCAGTTCTTC
CDR3: CASSFRTSGSYHNEQFF
J: TRBJ2-1
V: TRBV6-5
D: TRBD2
size: .

DNA: TGCGCCAGCAGCTTGAATTTGGCGGGAGCACAGGGCGAGCAGTACTTC
CDR3: CASSLNLAGAQGEQYF
J: TRBJ2-7
V: TRBV5-1
D: .
size: .

DNA: TGCAGTGCTGGGGGCCCGGGACAGATGAACAATGAGCAGTTCTTC
CDR3: CSAGGPGQMNNEQFF
J: TRBJ2-1
V: TRBV20-1
D: TRBD1
size: few

DNA: TGTGCCAGCAGCTTACAGGGGACCTCCTACAATGAGCAGTTCTTC
CDR3: CASSLQGTSYNEQFF
J: TRBJ2-1
V: TRBV7-9
D: .
size: few

DNA: TGCAGTGCTAGTCACGGGAGCACAGATACGCAGTATTTT
CDR3: CSASHGSTDTQYF
J: TRBJ2-3
V: TRBV20-1
D: .
size: .

DNA: TGCAGTGCTCCCAGACTAGCGGGAGACCACGAGCAGTACTTC
CDR3: CSAPRLAGDHEQYF
J: TRBJ2-7
V: TRBV20-1
D: TRBD2
size: .

DNA: TGTGCCAGCAGTTTAGGGCAGTCGGGGGCGGTGAACACTGAAGCTTTCTTT
CDR3: CASSLGQSGAVNTEAFF
J: TRBJ1-1
V: TRBV12-3/TRBV12-4
D: .
size: .